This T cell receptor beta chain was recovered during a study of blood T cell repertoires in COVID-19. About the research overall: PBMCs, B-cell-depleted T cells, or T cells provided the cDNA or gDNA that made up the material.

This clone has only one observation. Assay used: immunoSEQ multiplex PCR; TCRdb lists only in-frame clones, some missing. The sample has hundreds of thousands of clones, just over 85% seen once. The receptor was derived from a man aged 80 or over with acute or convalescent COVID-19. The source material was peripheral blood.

In DNA form, the CDR3 reads TGTGCCAGCAGTGTCTGGGGGGGCGCCGGGGAGCTGTTTTTT. As protein: CASSVWGGAGELFF. This chain joins TRBV2 and TRBJ2-2; D possibly corresponds to TRBD2 (7 bases). The length of the CDR3 is 14 residues. The V gene lost 4 bases and the J gene lost 6 bases, with 12 bases spanning the gap. Germline V CDR1 and CDR2: SNHLY, FYNNEI. Full variable domain (outside the CDR3, taken from reference TRBV2 and TRBJ2-2): EPEVTQTPSHQVTQMGQEVILRCVPISNHLYFYWYRQILGQKVEFLVSFYNNEISEKSEIFDDQFSVERPDGSNFTLKIRSTKLEDSAMYFCASSVWGGAGELFFGEGSRLTVL.